This T cell receptor beta chain emerged from a study of tumor-infiltrating lymphocytes in primary liver carcinoma. The wider study: Staged T1-T3 N0M0, the tumors had sizes that ranged from 4.2 to 10 cm across.

This CDR3 has 14 residues. The germline CDR1 and CDR2 sequences are SGHAT and FQDESV (reference sequence). Note on this clonotype: At one boundary the junction diverges from the germline segment, which might be a read error.

Priming with a constant-region primer yielded TCR beta cDNA from around 540 ng total RNA. For TCR beta, libraries were produced by three nested multiplex PCR rounds using slightly modified ARM-PCR. Forward primers for TRBV1-TRBV30 and a C-beta reverse primer served the first two PCR rounds, at about 10 cycles each. TCRdb re-analysed the multiplex PCR reads in MiXCR, keeping a single row per CDR3 protein. The sample comprises approximately 310,000 distinct CDR3 sequences, 65% of which are singletons, and about 9.4% rests with the top ten. Germline DNA was also extracted, and blood RNA was taken from unsorted whole blood.

The sequencing sample was made of peripheral blood. The V and J genes are TRBV11-1 and TRBJ2-7; 9 bases line up with TRBD1. This TCR derives from a man between 35 and 55 years old with primary liver carcinoma and hepatitis B virus infection. Here the CDR3 reads CVSTDAGTGYEQYF. The CDR3 DNA follows: TGTGTCAGCACCGACGCCGGGACAGGGTACGAGCAGTACTTT.